The text below deals with one T cell receptor (beta chain). Its antigen is undetermined. Germline V CDR1 and CDR2: MGHRA, YSYEKL. V trimming: 4 bases; J trimming: 4 bases; junction bases outside the gene matches: 7. This CDR3 has 15 amino acids. Using its own MiXCR run on the reads, TCRdb lists one record per CDR3 protein. The sample contains about 900,000 distinct CDR3 sequences, 31% of which appear only once. This sample is part of a study of T cell repertoires in cytomegalovirus infection. Study conclusions and caveats: The study found HLA-C-restricted CMV-specific TCR beta clonotypes dominating the ex vivo response.

The material sequenced was cultured CD8+ T cells from PBMCs, taken from culture after CMV antigen stimulation. This TCR derives from a human donor in good health (CMV status not recorded). Some clones in this sample may be carry-over from other donors' samples. The chain carries TRBV4-1 and TRBJ2-3; 8 nucleotides agree with TRBD2. The CDR3 DNA reads as TGCGCCAGCAGCCCTACGGGGGGGGGGGCAGATACGCAGTATTTT. Protein: CASSPTGGGADTQYF.